Detailed here is one T cell receptor (beta chain). Data came from immunoSEQ multiplex PCR; TCRdb stores just in-frame clones and leaves some out. The top ten hold about a tenth of the sample, which has tens of thousands of clones, 80% to 90% seen once. The entry originates in a study of OX40 agonist ivuxolimab in advanced cancers. This TCR was recovered from an adult with an advanced solid tumor such as melanoma, head and neck, liver or kidney cancer. Sequencing used CD4+ or CD8+ T cells sorted from blood, obtained in a trial of the OX40 agonist ivuxolimab.

CDR3 DNA: TGTGCCAGCAGCCCTCGTTCCTACGAGCAGTACTTC. Protein sequence: CASSPRSYEQYF. The V and J genes are TRBV6-5 and TRBJ2-7; D uncertain. The V end lost 6 bases, the J end lost 1 base, and 7 bases lay between the germline ends. Per germline, CDR1 MNHEY and CDR2 SVGAGI. The CDR3 runs to 12 residues.